This T cell receptor (beta chain) was obtained from a study of T cell repertoires in cytomegalovirus infection (dated by TCRdb to between 2018 and 2021). With respect to the entire study: Peptide stimulations targeted recently identified HLA-C-restricted CMV epitopes, whose presentation resists viral immunomodulation, together with well-studied HLA-B-restricted epitopes. Because public TCR beta signatures pointed to carriage of CMV infection together with the matching HLA type, the HLA type of each donor mattered for the analysis.

As for this clonotype: What antigen it recognizes has not been identified. No qualities accompany the bases; no much larger clone lies one base away.

The instrument given in TCRdb is Illumina HiSeq 1500. TCRdb cleaned the public reads at Q25 with fastp, built clones with MiXCR and kept in-frame beta chains. CDR3 protein duplicates are merged, each entry listing the most common genes and DNA. This sample gives some 350,000 distinct CDR3 sequences in total; 25% to 30% of them show up just once. Of the sample, roughly 20% falls within the top ten clones. Results and caveats for the whole study, not just this receptor: The ex vivo response was dominated by HLA-C-restricted CMV-specific TCR beta clonotypes, which also provided the single most frequent clonotype in two of eight donors. In both this cohort and an independent cohort of some 350 donors, the cumulative frequency of public TCR beta family members distinguished carriers of CMV infection plus the relevant HLA type.

Reading the label with the study, this specimen's treatment or condition is: in vitro stimulation with specific CMV peptide epitopes to enrich CMV-specific T cells. This TCR was recovered from a human donor in good health (CMV status not recorded). Some clones in this sample may be carry-over from other donors' samples. Sample: cultured PBMCs, taken from culture after CMV antigen stimulation.

The CDR3 region has the sequence CASGLLLSGGNYGYTF. The DNA sequence is TGTGCTAGTGGTTTGCTTCTATCAGGGGGAAACTATGGCTACACCTTC. The V gene is TRBV12-5 and the J gene is TRBJ1-2; TRBD1 lines up with 7 middle nucleotides. Measured from the cysteine to the phenylalanine, the CDR3 is 16 residues long. Only the CDR3 part of the read is kept: 48 bases, read in frame from the first base. Clipping removes 2 bases from V and 2 bases from J, with 8 as the unmatched junction base count. In the germline V gene, CDR1 corresponds to LGHNT and CDR2 to FRNRAP.